These T cell receptor beta chains were read from a single sample in a study of radiation and T cells in renal cell carcinoma. This table comes from immunoSEQ multiplex PCR, and its TCRdb copy is limited to in-frame clones, with some not included. Here the sample spans 75,000 to 90,000 clones, nearly 90% being singletons. Sequenced material: blood, taken from a patient whose treatment included radiotherapy and nephrectomy. The receptors were gathered from a woman aged 70 to 79 with renal cell carcinoma. Each CDR3 is given with its conserved first and last residue. Each record gives: clone size, V gene, CDR3 length, J gene, D gene, CDR3 DNA, CDR3 protein. A D gene is named only where the DNA matches it firmly. The size of a clone is reported for some rows only, either as once, few or many, or as a class for expanded clones.

clone_size: -; v_call: TRBV6-1; cdr3_length: 13; j_call: TRBJ1-6; d_call: -; cdr3_nt: TGTGCCAGCAGTGAACTCCGAGACTCAACCCTCCACTTT; cdr3_aa: CASSELRDSTLHF
clone_size: -; v_call: TRBV5-1; cdr3_length: 15; j_call: TRBJ2-2; d_call: -; cdr3_nt: TGCGCCAGCAGCTTGATGATGTGGGGTACAGGGGAGCTGTTTTTT; cdr3_aa: CASSLMMWGTGELFF
clone_size: -; v_call: TRBV18; cdr3_length: 14; j_call: TRBJ2-3; d_call: -; cdr3_nt: TGTGCCAGCTCACCACTCGTCGGACCAGATACGCAGTATTTT; cdr3_aa: CASSPLVGPDTQYF
clone_size: -; v_call: TRBV2; cdr3_length: 11; j_call: TRBJ1-1; d_call: -; cdr3_nt: TGTGCCAGCAGACAGGGCCCCGGAGCTTTCTTT; cdr3_aa: CASRQGPGAFF
clone_size: once; v_call: TRBV27; cdr3_length: 12; j_call: TRBJ2-7; d_call: -; cdr3_nt: TGTGCCAGCAGTTACCGAGGGGTCGAGCAGTACTTC; cdr3_aa: CASSYRGVEQYF
clone_size: -; v_call: TRBV5-1; cdr3_length: 15; j_call: TRBJ2-3; d_call: TRBD1; cdr3_nt: TGCGCCAGCAGCCCCCCGGGACAGGGGGCAGATACGCAGTATTTT; cdr3_aa: CASSPPGQGADTQYF
clone_size: -; v_call: TRBV9; cdr3_length: 14; j_call: TRBJ1-2; d_call: -; cdr3_nt: TGTGCCAGCAGCGTCGGAGACGCTAACTATGGCTACACCTTC; cdr3_aa: CASSVGDANYGYTF
clone_size: few; v_call: TRBV14; cdr3_length: 13; j_call: TRBJ1-1; d_call: TRBD1; cdr3_nt: TGTGCCAGCAGCCATCTACAGGGGTTCACGGCTTTCTTT; cdr3_aa: CASSHLQGFTAFF
clone_size: -; v_call: TRBV11-3; cdr3_length: 13; j_call: TRBJ2-2; d_call: TRBD1; cdr3_nt: TGTGCCAGCAGCCCGCAGGGGGCCGGGGAGCTGTTTTTT; cdr3_aa: CASSPQGAGELFF
clone_size: -; v_call: TRBV29-1; cdr3_length: 15; j_call: TRBJ2-1; d_call: TRBD2; cdr3_nt: TGCAGCGTTGACAACGGGCTAGCGGGGAGCAATGAGCAGTTCTTC; cdr3_aa: CSVDNGLAGSNEQFF
clone_size: -; v_call: TRBV6-1; cdr3_length: 13; j_call: TRBJ1-5; d_call: -; cdr3_nt: TGTGCCAGCACGTCCGGCACAGGACAGCCCCAGCATTTT; cdr3_aa: CASTSGTGQPQHF
clone_size: -; v_call: TRBV29-1; cdr3_length: 13; j_call: TRBJ1-2; d_call: -; cdr3_nt: TGCAGCGTTGATCGAGCGGCACAAGGGGGCTACACCTTC; cdr3_aa: CSVDRAAQGGYTF
clone_size: -; v_call: TRBV5-5; cdr3_length: 14; j_call: TRBJ1-4; d_call: -; cdr3_nt: TGTGCCAGCAGCTCCACTAAAGGGCTCGGGGAACTGTTTTTT; cdr3_aa: CASSSTKGLGELFF
clone_size: -; v_call: TRBV9; cdr3_length: 15; j_call: TRBJ2-7; d_call: -; cdr3_nt: TGTGCCAGCAGCGTAGGGGGGGACGGAACCTACGAGCAGTACTTC; cdr3_aa: CASSVGGDGTYEQYF
clone_size: -; v_call: TRBV10-3; cdr3_length: 15; j_call: TRBJ1-4; d_call: TRBD1; cdr3_nt: TGTGCCATCAGTGATGGGACAGGGAGTTATGAAAAACTGTTTTTT; cdr3_aa: CAISDGTGSYEKLFF
clone_size: -; v_call: TRBV27; cdr3_length: 12; j_call: TRBJ2-1; d_call: TRBD2; cdr3_nt: TGTGCCAGCAGTTTAGAAAGCGGGGGTCAGTTCTTC; cdr3_aa: CASSLESGGQFF
clone_size: -; v_call: TRBV7-2; cdr3_length: 15; j_call: TRBJ2-7; d_call: -; cdr3_nt: TGTGCCAGCAGCATAAACAACCCCTGGGGCGCCGAGCAGTACTTC; cdr3_aa: CASSINNPWGAEQYF